These T cell receptor beta chains were read from a single sample in a study of blood T cells in healthy people across ages. TCRdb reprocessed the 5' RACE reads via MiXCR and lists one record per CDR3 protein. The table lists under 950,000 distinct CDR3 sequences, about 20% of them singletons. Sequences were obtained from blood. The origin of the receptors is a man aged 65 to 79 in good health. CDR3s include the opening cysteine and the closing phenylalanine or tryptophan. D genes are given only for firm matches. Expanded clones are given a class, and other clones once, few, many or no size at all.

>-|TRBJ1-2|many|TRBV29-1
TGCAGCGCCCGAATGGGGGCAGCTAACTATGGCTACACCTTC
CSARMGAANYGYTF
>-|TRBJ2-1|many|TRBV29-1
TGCAGCTTCCAAGGCTGGTCCCCTAATGAGCAGTTCTTC
CSFQGWSPNEQFF
>TRBD2|TRBJ2-1|few|TRBV10-3
TGTGCCATCAGTGAGTCACAGCGGGGAGCTGTTTACAACGAGCAGTTCTTC
CAISESQRGAVYNEQFF
>-|TRBJ1-3|few|TRBV5-1
TGCGCCAGCAGCTTGGGAGGGGCTGCAACTGGAAACACCATATATTTT
CASSLGGAATGNTIYF
>TRBD2|TRBJ2-1|few|TRBV20-1
TGCAGTGTAAGTAGGCTAGCGGGGGGTTTTTCCAATGAGCAGTTCTTC
CSVSRLAGGFSNEQFF
>-|TRBJ2-1|many|TRBV12-3/TRBV12-4
TGTGCCAGCAGTTTAAAATTACGAGGGGAATATCAGTTCTTC
CASSLKLRGEYQFF
>-|TRBJ2-5|-|TRBV3-1
TGTGCCAGCAGCCAGACCCTTGGGGGTGAGACCCAGTACTTC
CASSQTLGGETQYF
>-|TRBJ2-6|few|TRBV11-2
TGTGCCAGCAGCCCGGGACATCTCTCTGGGGCCAACGTCCTGACTTTC
CASSPGHLSGANVLTF
>-|TRBJ1-1|-|TRBV5-1
TGCGCCAGCAGCCCAATCGCGGGGACGAAGACTGAAGCTTTCTTT
CASSPIAGTKTEAFF
>-|TRBJ1-1|-|TRBV7-9
TGTGCCAGCAGCTTAGCGCTAGAAACTGAAGCTTTCTTT
CASSLALETEAFF
>-|TRBJ1-4|once|TRBV20-1
TGCAGTGCTAGAGATCTTAGCAGGGGAAGCGGTGAAAAACTGTTTTTT
CSARDLSRGSGEKLFF
>TRBD1|TRBJ1-6|-|TRBV30
TGTGCCTGGAGTCTAAACAGGGGTAGCAATTCACCCCTCCACTTT
CAWSLNRGSNSPLHF
>TRBD1|TRBJ1-1|-|TRBV6-1
TGTGCCAGCAGTATCCGACAGGGAGTGAACACTGAAGCTTTCTTT
CASSIRQGVNTEAFF
>-|TRBJ1-2|-|TRBV6-5
TGTGCCAGCAGTTATTCTCAGGGGAGCGGCTACACCTTC
CASSYSQGSGYTF
>-|TRBJ1-2|few|TRBV20-1
TGCAGTGCTAGAGATCGGGGACACGAATATGGCTACACCTTC
CSARDRGHEYGYTF
>-|TRBJ2-2|-|TRBV15
TGTGCCACCGGGTCTCCGGCCGGGGAGCTGTTTTTT
CATGSPAGELFF
>TRBD2|TRBJ2-1|many|TRBV19
TGTGCCAGTAGTCCCACCGGGACTAAGGGTGGGGTTGAGCAGTTCTTC
CASSPTGTKGGVEQFF
>-|TRBJ2-5|few|TRBV12-3/TRBV12-4
TGTGCCACCGGCCTTGGTGATAGCAGGGGAGGGACCCAGTACTTC
CATGLGDSRGGTQYF
>TRBD2|TRBJ2-4|-|TRBV7-6
TGTGCCAGCAGCCCCTCCCCCCTCGGGGGGGCCGAGTCGCTCAAAAACATTCAGTACTTC
CASSPSPLGGAESLKNIQYF
>-|TRBJ2-3|-|TRBV20-1
TGCAGTGCTCTCAACCCGCGAGGGCCCGATACGCAGTATTTT
CSALNPRGPDTQYF
>-|TRBJ2-5|-|TRBV20-1
TGCAGTGCTAGAAAGACTGAAGAGACCCAGTACTTC
CSARKTEETQYF
>-|TRBJ1-1|few|TRBV7-9
TGTGCCAGCAGCTCCCCGTGGCTCCAGAACACTGAAGCTTTCTTT
CASSSPWLQNTEAFF
>-|TRBJ2-5|once|TRBV9
TGTGCCAGCAGCGAGGAGGACGGCGGGACCCAGTACTTC
CASSEEDGGTQYF
>TRBD2|TRBJ2-1|-|TRBV24-1
TGTGCCACCAGTGATTTTGTCGCGGGAGGGAATGAGCAGTTCTTC
CATSDFVAGGNEQFF
>TRBD1|TRBJ2-3|-|TRBV19
TGTGCCAGTAGTTCCCGGGACAGACTTAGCACAGATACGCAGTATTTT
CASSSRDRLSTDTQYF
>-|TRBJ1-1|-|TRBV2
TGTGCCAGCACCCCGACAGGTCCGGTAACTGAAGCTTTCTTT
CASTPTGPVTEAFF
>-|TRBJ1-4|-|TRBV11-2
TGTGCCAGCAGCTTAACGTTTTCAACTAATGAAAAACTGTTTTTT
CASSLTFSTNEKLFF
>-|TRBJ2-1|-|TRBV10-3
TGTGCCATCAGTGAGTGGACCAGGGGGACTATACCCTTGAACAATGAGCAGTTCTTC
CAISEWTRGTIPLNNEQFF
>TRBD2|TRBJ2-7|-|TRBV20-1
TGCAGTGCTTTCGGGGGGAGCTCCTACGAGCAGTACTTC
CSAFGGSSYEQYF
>TRBD1|TRBJ1-3|-|TRBV29-1
TGCAGCGCCGTGGGACAGGGAAACACCATATATTTT
CSAVGQGNTIYF
>TRBD1|TRBJ2-7|-|TRBV3-1
TGTGCCAGCAGCCTTCGAGGACAGGTAACATACGAGCAGTACTTC
CASSLRGQVTYEQYF
>TRBD1|TRBJ1-2|-|TRBV28
TGTGCCAGCAGTTTAGGGACAGCGAAACCATATGGCTACACCTTC
CASSLGTAKPYGYTF
>-|TRBJ1-1|once|TRBV11-2
TGTGCCAGCAGCTTATTTGGAGGTTCGAACACTGAAGCTTTCTTT
CASSLFGGSNTEAFF